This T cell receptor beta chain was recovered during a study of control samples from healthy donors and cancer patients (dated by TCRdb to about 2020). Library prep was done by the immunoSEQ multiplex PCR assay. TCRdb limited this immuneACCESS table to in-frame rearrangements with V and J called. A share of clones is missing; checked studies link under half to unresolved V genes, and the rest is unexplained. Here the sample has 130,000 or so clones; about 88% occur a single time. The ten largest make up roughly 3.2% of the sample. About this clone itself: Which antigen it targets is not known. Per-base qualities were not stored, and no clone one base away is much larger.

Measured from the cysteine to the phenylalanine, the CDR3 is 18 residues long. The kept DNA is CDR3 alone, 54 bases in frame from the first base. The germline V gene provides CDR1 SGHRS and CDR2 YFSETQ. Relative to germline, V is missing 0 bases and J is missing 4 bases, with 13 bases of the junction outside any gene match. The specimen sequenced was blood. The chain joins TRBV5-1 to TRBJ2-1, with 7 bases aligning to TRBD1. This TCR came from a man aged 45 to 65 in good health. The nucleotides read TGCGCCAGCAGCTTGGTAGGCAGGCCCCAGGGGGTTTACAATGAGCAGTTCTTC. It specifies CASSLVGRPQGVYNEQFF.